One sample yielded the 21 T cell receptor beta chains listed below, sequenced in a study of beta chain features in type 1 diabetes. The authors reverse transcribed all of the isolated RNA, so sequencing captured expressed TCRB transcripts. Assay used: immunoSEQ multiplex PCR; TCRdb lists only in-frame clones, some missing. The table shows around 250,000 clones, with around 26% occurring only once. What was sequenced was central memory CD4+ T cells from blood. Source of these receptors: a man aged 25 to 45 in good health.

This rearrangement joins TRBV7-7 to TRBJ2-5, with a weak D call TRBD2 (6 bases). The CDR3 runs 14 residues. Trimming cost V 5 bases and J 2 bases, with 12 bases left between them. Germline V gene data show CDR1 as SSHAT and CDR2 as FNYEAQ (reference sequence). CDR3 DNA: TGTGCCAGCAGCCCTATGGGGGGACAAGAGACCCAGTACTTC. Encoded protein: CASSPMGGQETQYF.

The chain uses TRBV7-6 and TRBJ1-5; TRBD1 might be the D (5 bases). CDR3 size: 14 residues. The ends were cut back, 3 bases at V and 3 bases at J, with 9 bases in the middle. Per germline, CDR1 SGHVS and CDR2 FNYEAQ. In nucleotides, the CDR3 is TGTGCCAGCAGCTTTGGGGGAAACAATCAGCCCCAGCATTTT. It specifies CASSFGGNNQPQHF.

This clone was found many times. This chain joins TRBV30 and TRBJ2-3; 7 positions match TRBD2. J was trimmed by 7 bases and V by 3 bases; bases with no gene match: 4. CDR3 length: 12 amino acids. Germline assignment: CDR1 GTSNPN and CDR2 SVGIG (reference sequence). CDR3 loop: CAWRGTTNTQYF. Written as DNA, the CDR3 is TGTGCCTGGAGGGGGACTACCAATACGCAGTATTTT.

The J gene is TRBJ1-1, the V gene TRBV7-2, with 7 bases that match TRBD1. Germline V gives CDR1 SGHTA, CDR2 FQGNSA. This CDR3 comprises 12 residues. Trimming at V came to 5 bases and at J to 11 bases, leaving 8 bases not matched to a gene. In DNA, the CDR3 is TGTGCCAGCAGCCGGACAGGCACGGGGGCTTTCTTT. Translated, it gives CASSRTGTGAFF.

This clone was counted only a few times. The CDR3 is CASSLETAKNIQYF. In DNA, the CDR3 is TGTGCCAGCAGCTTAGAGACAGCCAAAAACATTCAGTACTTC. The chain joins TRBV7-8 to TRBJ2-4, with D hard to call. Germline CDR1 is SGHVS and CDR2 is FQNEAQ. Trimming removed 1 base from V and 0 bases from J, with 4 bases in between. The CDR3 is 14 amino acids.

The CDR3 bases are TGTGCCACCAGCAGAGATCCAGGTTTTGAAGCTTTCTTT. The encoded protein is CATSRDPGFEAFF. This chain links TRBV15 with TRBJ1-1; no firm D call. Looked up from germline, CDR1 is LNHNV and CDR2 is YYDKDF (reference sequence). This CDR3 contains 13 residues. Trimming removed 0 bases from V and 7 bases from J, with 9 bases in between.

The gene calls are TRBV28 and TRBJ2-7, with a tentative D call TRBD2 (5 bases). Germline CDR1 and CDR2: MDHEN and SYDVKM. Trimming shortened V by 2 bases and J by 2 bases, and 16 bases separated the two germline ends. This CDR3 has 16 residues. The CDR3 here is CASSLVRGRSAYEQYF. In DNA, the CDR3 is TGTGCCAGCAGTTTAGTTCGGGGAAGGTCCGCCTACGAGCAGTACTTC.

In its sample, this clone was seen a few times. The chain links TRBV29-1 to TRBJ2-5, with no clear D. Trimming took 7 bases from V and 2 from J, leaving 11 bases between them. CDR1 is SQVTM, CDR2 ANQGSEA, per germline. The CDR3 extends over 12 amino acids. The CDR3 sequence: CSGDGRQETQYF. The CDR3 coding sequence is TGCAGCGGTGACGGGCGGCAAGAGACCCAGTACTTC. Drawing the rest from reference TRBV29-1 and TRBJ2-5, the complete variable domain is SAVISQKPSRDICQRGTSLTIQCQVDSQVTMMFWYRQQPGQSLTLIATANQGSEATYESGFVIDKFPISRPNLTFSTLTVSNMSPEDSSIYLCSGDGRQETQYFGPGTRLLVL.

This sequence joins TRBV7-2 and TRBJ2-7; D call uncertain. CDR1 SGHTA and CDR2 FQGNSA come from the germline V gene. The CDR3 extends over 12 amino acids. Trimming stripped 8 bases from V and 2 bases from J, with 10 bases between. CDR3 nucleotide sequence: TGTGCCAGCGGACGGATAGCCTACGAGCAGTACTTC. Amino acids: CASGRIAYEQYF.

CDR3 region: CASRADRGEAFF. CDR3 nucleotide sequence: TGTGCCAGCAGGGCGGACAGGGGCGAAGCTTTCTTT. The chain recombines TRBV2 with TRBJ1-1; TRBD1 aligns across 9 bases. The CDR3 is made up of 12 amino acids. Germline V gene lookup returns CDR1 SNHLY and CDR2 FYNNEI. The trim removed 6 bases at V and 8 bases at J, leaving 4 bases unmatched.

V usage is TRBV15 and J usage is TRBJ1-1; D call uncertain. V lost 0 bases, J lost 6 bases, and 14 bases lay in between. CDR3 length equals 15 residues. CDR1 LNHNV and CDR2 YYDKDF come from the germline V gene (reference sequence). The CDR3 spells CATSRELRAAAEAFF. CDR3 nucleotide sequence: TGTGCCACCAGCAGAGAGTTAAGGGCCGCCGCTGAAGCTTTCTTT.

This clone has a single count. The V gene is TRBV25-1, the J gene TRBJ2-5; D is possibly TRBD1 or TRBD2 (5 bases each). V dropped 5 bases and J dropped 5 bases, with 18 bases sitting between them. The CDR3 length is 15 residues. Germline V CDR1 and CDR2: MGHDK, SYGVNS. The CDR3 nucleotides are TGTGCCAGCAGTCCAGGGAGAGGTTCCGAGGAGACCCAGTACTTC. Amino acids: CASSPGRGSEETQYF. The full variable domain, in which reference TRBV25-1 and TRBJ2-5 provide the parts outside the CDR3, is EADIYQTPRYLVIGTGKKITLECSQTMGHDKMYWYQQDPGMELHLIHYSYGVNSTEKGDLSSESTVSRIRTEHFPLTLESARPSHTSQYLCASSPGRGSEETQYFGPGTRLLVL.

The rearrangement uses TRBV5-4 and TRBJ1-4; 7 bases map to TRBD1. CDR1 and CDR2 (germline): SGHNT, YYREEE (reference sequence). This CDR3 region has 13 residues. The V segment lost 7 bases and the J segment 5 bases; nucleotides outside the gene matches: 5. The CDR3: CASRDRPNEKLFF. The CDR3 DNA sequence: TGTGCCAGCCGGGACAGACCGAATGAAAAACTGTTTTTT.

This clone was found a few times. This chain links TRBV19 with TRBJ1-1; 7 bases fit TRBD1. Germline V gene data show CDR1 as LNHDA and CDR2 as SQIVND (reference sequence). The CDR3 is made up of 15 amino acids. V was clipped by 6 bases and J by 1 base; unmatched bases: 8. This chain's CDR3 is CASRGPGQSNTEAFF. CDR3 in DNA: TGTGCCAGTAGGGGGCCGGGACAGTCGAACACTGAAGCTTTCTTT.

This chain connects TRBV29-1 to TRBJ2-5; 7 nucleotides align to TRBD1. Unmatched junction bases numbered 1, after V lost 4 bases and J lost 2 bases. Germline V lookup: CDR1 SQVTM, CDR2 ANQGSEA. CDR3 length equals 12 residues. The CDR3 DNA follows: TGCAGCGTTGCGGGACAGCAAGAGACCCAGTACTTC. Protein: CSVAGQQETQYF.

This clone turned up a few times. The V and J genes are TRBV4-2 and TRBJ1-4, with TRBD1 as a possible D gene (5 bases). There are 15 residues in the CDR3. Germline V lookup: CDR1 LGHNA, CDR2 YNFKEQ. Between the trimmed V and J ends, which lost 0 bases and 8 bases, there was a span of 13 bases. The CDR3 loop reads CASSQDQGGIEKLFF. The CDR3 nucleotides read TGTGCCAGCAGCCAAGATCAGGGAGGGATCGAAAAACTGTTTTTT.

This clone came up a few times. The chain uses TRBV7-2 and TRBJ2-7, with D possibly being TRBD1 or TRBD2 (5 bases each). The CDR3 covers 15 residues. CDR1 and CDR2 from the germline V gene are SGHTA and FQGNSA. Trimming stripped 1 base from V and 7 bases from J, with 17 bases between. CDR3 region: CASSLVAGGGGEQYF. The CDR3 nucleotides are TGTGCCAGCAGCTTAGTGGCAGGTGGTGGGGGAGAGCAGTACTTC.

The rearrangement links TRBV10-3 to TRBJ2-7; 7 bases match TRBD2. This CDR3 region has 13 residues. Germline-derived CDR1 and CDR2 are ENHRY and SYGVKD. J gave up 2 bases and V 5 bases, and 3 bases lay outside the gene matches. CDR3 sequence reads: CAISWEGTYEQYF. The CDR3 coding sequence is TGTGCCATCAGTTGGGAGGGGACCTACGAGCAGTACTTC.

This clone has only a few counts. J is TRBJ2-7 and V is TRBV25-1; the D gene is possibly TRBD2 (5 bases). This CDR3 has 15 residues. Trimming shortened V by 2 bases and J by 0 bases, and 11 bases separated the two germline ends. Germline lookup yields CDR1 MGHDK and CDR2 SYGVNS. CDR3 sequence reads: CASSEIGGRSYEQYF. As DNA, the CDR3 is TGTGCCAGCAGTGAAATAGGAGGCCGCTCCTACGAGCAGTACTTC.

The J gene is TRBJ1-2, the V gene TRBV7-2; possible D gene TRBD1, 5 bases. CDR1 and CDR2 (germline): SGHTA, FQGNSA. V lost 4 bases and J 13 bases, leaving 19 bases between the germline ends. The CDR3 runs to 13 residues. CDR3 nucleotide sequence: TGTGCCAGCAGCTCCGATAAAGGGCAGGGAGGCACCTTC. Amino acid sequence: CASSSDKGQGGTF.

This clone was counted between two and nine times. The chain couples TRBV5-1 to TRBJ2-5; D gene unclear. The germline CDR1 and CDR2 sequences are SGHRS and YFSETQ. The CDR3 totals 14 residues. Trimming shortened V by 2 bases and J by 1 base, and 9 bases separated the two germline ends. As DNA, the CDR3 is TGCGCCAGCAGCTTCCGAAACCTCCAAGAGACCCAGTACTTC. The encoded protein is CASSFRNLQETQYF.